A selection of T cell receptor beta chains follows, all from one sample in a study of blood T cell repertoires in COVID-19. Clones were sequenced by immunoSEQ multiplex PCR, and TCRdb holds only the in-frame ones, with some missing. The sample has 350,000 to 400,000 clones, 75% to 90% seen once. Material: PBMCs or T cells enriched from blood (not recorded which). These receptors were collected from a man aged 18 to 35 who had recovered from COVID-19. The CDR3 runs from the conserved cysteine through the conserved F or W. D genes are given only for firm matches. Only some rows state a clone size, as once, few, many or a class for expanded clones.

d_gene	abundance	v_gene	j_gene	CDR3aa	CDR3nt
TRBD2	once	TRBV30	TRBJ2-5	CAWSRLAAQETQYF	TGTGCCTGGAGTAGGCTAGCGGCCCAAGAGACCCAGTACTTC
-	-	TRBV27	TRBJ1-5	CASSLRGIVRNQPQHF	TGTGCCAGCAGTTTACGAGGGATTGTTCGGAATCAGCCCCAGCATTTT
-	few	TRBV7-9	TRBJ1-4	CASSPGVANEKLFF	TGTGCCAGCAGCCCGGGGGTTGCTAATGAAAAACTGTTTTTT
TRBD1	-	TRBV7-9	TRBJ2-3	CASGQGAADTQYF	TGTGCCAGCGGGCAGGGGGCTGCAGATACGCAGTATTTT
-	-	TRBV7-9	TRBJ2-1	CASSPEGLAGNEQFF	TGTGCCAGCAGCCCAGAAGGGCTAGCTGGAAATGAGCAGTTCTTC
TRBD2	few	TRBV5-5	TRBJ2-5	CASSPYRSGRRETQYF	TGTGCCAGCAGCCCCTATAGGAGCGGGAGGAGGGAGACCCAGTACTTC
-	-	TRBV4-2	TRBJ2-7	CASSVDREEEQYF	TGTGCCAGCAGCGTTGACAGGGAGGAAGAGCAGTACTTC
-	once	TRBV12-3/TRBV12-4	TRBJ2-7	CASSLSSGYEQYF	TGTGCCAGCAGTTTAAGTAGCGGCTACGAGCAGTACTTC
TRBD1	-	TRBV9	TRBJ1-2	CASSPRDRRYGYTF	TGTGCCAGCAGCCCCCGGGACAGGAGATATGGCTACACCTTC
-	-	TRBV7-8	TRBJ1-2	CASSLAEGAGHGYTF	TGTGCCAGCAGCTTAGCAGAGGGTGCGGGGCATGGCTACACCTTC
TRBD2	-	TRBV20-1	TRBJ2-1	CSASGLATYNEQFF	TGCAGTGCTAGTGGACTAGCGACCTACAATGAGCAGTTCTTC
-	-	TRBV4-2	TRBJ1-3	CASSQDIQGGSGNTIYF	TGTGCCAGCAGCCAAGATATACAGGGTGGCTCTGGAAACACCATATATTTT
TRBD1	-	TRBV5-1	TRBJ2-1	CASSLGQGANEQFF	TGCGCCAGCAGCTTGGGACAGGGCGCCAATGAGCAGTTCTTC
-	-	TRBV6-5	TRBJ2-7	CASRYSRGFYEQYF	TGTGCCAGCAGGTATTCCAGAGGTTTCTACGAGCAGTACTTC
-	-	TRBV28	TRBJ1-1	CASSLFSGGMNTEAFF	TGTGCCAGCAGTTTATTCTCTGGGGGCATGAACACTGAAGCTTTCTTT
TRBD1	-	TRBV6-4	TRBJ1-5	CASSDKTGTDLGKSNQPQHF	TGTGCCAGCAGTGATAAAACCGGGACAGACCTAGGGAAAAGCAATCAGCCCCAGCATTTT
TRBD1	-	TRBV18	TRBJ1-5	CASSPRQGREPQHF	TGTGCCAGCTCACCTCGACAGGGCCGTGAGCCCCAGCATTTT
-	-	TRBV6-5	TRBJ1-1	CASREVRNTEAFF	TGTGCCAGCAGGGAGGTGAGGAACACTGAAGCTTTCTTT
-	-	TRBV3-1/TRBV3-2	TRBJ2-4	CASSQVGVLAKNIQYF	TGTGCCAGCAGCCAAGTAGGGGTCCTAGCCAAAAACATTCAGTACTTC
TRBD1	-	TRBV7-3	TRBJ1-1	CASSLTGQVNTEAFF	TGTGCCAGCAGCTTAACCGGACAGGTGAACACTGAAGCTTTCTTT
-	-	TRBV19	TRBJ2-1	CASSLLARVSYNEQFF	TGTGCCAGTAGTCTATTAGCAAGAGTCTCCTACAATGAGCAGTTCTTC
-	-	TRBV3-1/TRBV3-2	TRBJ1-1	CASSPGGGWNTEAFF	TGTGCCAGCAGCCCTGGCGGGGGGTGGAACACTGAAGCTTTCTTT
TRBD1	-	TRBV30	TRBJ1-2	CAWSPGGRANYGYTF	TGTGCCTGGAGCCCAGGGGGCCGAGCTAACTATGGCTACACCTTC
-	-	TRBV30	TRBJ1-1	CAWKGRQGLGEAFF	TGTGCCTGGAAAGGGCGGCAGGGGCTGGGTGAAGCTTTCTTT
-	-	TRBV7-9	TRBJ2-7	CASSGSDGEQYF	TGTGCCAGCAGCGGTAGCGATGGCGAGCAGTACTTC
-	-	TRBV7-2	TRBJ1-1	CASTFETENTEAFF	TGTGCCAGCACCTTCGAGACAGAGAACACTGAAGCTTTCTTT
TRBD2	-	TRBV10-2	TRBJ2-7	CASGTSGGFGEQYF	TGCGCCAGCGGGACTAGCGGGGGCTTCGGCGAGCAGTACTTC
TRBD1	-	TRBV27	TRBJ1-2	CASSRGQGSFYGYTF	TGTGCCAGCAGTAGAGGACAGGGGAGTTTTTATGGCTACACCTTC
TRBD1	-	TRBV16	TRBJ2-7	CASSPGGQGSYEQYF	TGTGCCAGCAGCCCAGGGGGACAGGGGTCGTACGAGCAGTACTTC
TRBD1	-	TRBV6-5	TRBJ2-5	CASRLDRGQETQYF	TGTGCCAGCAGACTCGACAGGGGTCAAGAGACCCAGTACTTC
TRBD2	-	TRBV12-5	TRBJ2-1	CASGLVLGLASYNEQFF	TGTGCTAGTGGTTTGGTATTAGGACTAGCGTCATACAATGAGCAGTTCTTC
-	-	TRBV2	TRBJ2-2	CASKQEGGIGGELFF	TGTGCCAGCAAGCAGGAGGGGGGGATTGGCGGGGAGCTGTTTTTT
-	once	TRBV29-1	TRBJ2-3	CSATESSTDTQYF	TGCAGCGCCACAGAGTCTAGCACAGATACGCAGTATTTT
-	-	TRBV4-3	TRBJ2-1	CASSQDSGLSNEQFF	TGCGCCAGCAGCCAAGATTCGGGTCTTTCCAATGAGCAGTTCTTC
TRBD1	-	TRBV7-2	TRBJ1-4	CASSSGTGQKLFF	TGTGCCAGCAGCTCTGGGACAGGGCAAAAACTGTTTTTT
TRBD2	-	TRBV6-2/TRBV6-3	TRBJ2-2	CASTYGGRTGELFF	TGTGCCAGCACTTACGGGGGGAGGACCGGGGAGCTGTTTTTT
TRBD2	-	TRBV29-1	TRBJ2-1	CSVYRRSGGRKSSYNEQFF	TGCAGCGTTTATCGCCGTAGCGGGGGGCGTAAAAGCTCCTACAATGAGCAGTTCTTC
-	-	TRBV30	TRBJ2-2	CASARVTGELFF	TGTGCCTCGGCCCGGGTTACCGGGGAGCTGTTTTTT
TRBD1	-	TRBV6-5	TRBJ1-6	CASSYSWTGDSPLHF	TGTGCCAGCAGTTACTCTTGGACAGGGGATTCACCCCTCCACTTT
TRBD1	-	TRBV13	TRBJ2-3	CASSQTGGGTDTQYF	TGTGCCAGCAGCCAGACAGGGGGAGGCACAGATACGCAGTATTTT
-	many	TRBV6-5	TRBJ1-5	CASGPAGPQHF	TGTGCCAGCGGTCCCGCCGGGCCCCAGCATTTT
-	-	TRBV6-5	TRBJ2-7	CASSYSSFKSYEQYF	TGTGCCAGCAGTTACTCTTCCTTTAAATCCTACGAGCAGTACTTC
-	-	TRBV5-1	TRBJ2-7	CASSLGLYSYEQYF	TGCGCCAGCAGCTTAGGACTTTACTCCTACGAGCAGTACTTC
-	-	TRBV6-6	TRBJ1-5	CASSYSRGLNEPQHF	TGTGCCAGCAGTTACTCGCGGGGGCTTAACGAGCCCCAGCATTTT
-	-	TRBV2	TRBJ2-7	CASSPGSKQYF	TGTGCCAGCAGTCCAGGTTCGAAGCAGTACTTC
-	once	TRBV7-5	TRBJ2-7	CVRSSPSPTGEKNEQYF	TGTGTCAGAAGCTCCCCCAGTCCCACAGGGGAGAAGAACGAGCAGTACTTC
-	-	TRBV19	TRBJ1-3	CASRITGGNTIYF	TGTGCCAGTAGAATAACCGGGGGAAACACCATATATTTT
-	-	TRBV6-5	TRBJ1-5	CASSFPAGYSNQPQHF	TGTGCCAGCAGTTTCCCCGCCGGTTATAGCAATCAGCCCCAGCATTTT
-	-	TRBV3-1/TRBV3-2	TRBJ1-1	CASSQVAGEGTEAFF	TGTGCCAGCAGCCAAGTAGCAGGGGAGGGCACTGAAGCTTTCTTT
-	-	TRBV7-9	TRBJ2-7	CASSLGQGGYEQYF	TGTGCCAGCAGCTTAGGGCAGGGGGGCTACGAGCAGTACTTC
-	-	TRBV20-1	TRBJ1-2	CSANTYGYTF	TGCAGTGCTAACACCTATGGCTACACCTTC
TRBD1	-	TRBV19	TRBJ1-2	CASLDPGQSYYGYTF	TGTGCCAGTCTCGACCCGGGACAGAGCTACTATGGCTACACCTTC